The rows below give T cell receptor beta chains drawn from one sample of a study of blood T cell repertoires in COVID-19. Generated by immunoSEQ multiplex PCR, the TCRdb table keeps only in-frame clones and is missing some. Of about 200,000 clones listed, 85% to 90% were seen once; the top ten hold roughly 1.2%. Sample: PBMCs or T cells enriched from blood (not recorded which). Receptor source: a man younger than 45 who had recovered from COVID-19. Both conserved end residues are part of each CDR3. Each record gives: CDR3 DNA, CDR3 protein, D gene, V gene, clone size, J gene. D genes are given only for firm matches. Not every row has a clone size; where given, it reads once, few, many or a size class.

CDR3 DNA: TGTGCCACCTCCATGACAGGGAAGAACGAGCAGTACTTC
CDR3 protein: CATSMTGKNEQYF
D gene: TRBD1
V gene: TRBV6-5
clone size: .
J gene: TRBJ2-7

CDR3 DNA: TGTGCCAGCAGCCGGCCCCGGGCAGGGCCTACAGATACGCAGTATTTT
CDR3 protein: CASSRPRAGPTDTQYF
D gene: .
V gene: TRBV3-1/TRBV3-2
clone size: .
J gene: TRBJ2-3

CDR3 DNA: TGTGCCAGCAGCCAGTTACCCGGGACAGGTGATGGCACCGGGGAGCTGTTTTTT
CDR3 protein: CASSQLPGTGDGTGELFF
D gene: TRBD1
V gene: TRBV14
clone size: .
J gene: TRBJ2-2

CDR3 DNA: TGTGCCAGCAGCTTAGGGGGGACTAGCCTCAATGAGCAGTTCTTC
CDR3 protein: CASSLGGTSLNEQFF
D gene: TRBD2
V gene: TRBV11-2
clone size: .
J gene: TRBJ2-1

CDR3 DNA: TGCGCCAGCAGCCCTCTCGCCGGGACTAGCGGAACAGATACGCAGTATTTT
CDR3 protein: CASSPLAGTSGTDTQYF
D gene: TRBD2
V gene: TRBV5-1
clone size: .
J gene: TRBJ2-3

CDR3 DNA: TGCAGCGTTCACACAGGGGGCGGAGCTTTCTTT
CDR3 protein: CSVHTGGGAFF
D gene: TRBD1
V gene: TRBV29-1
clone size: .
J gene: TRBJ1-1

CDR3 DNA: TGTGCCAGCAGCGGACTAGCGGGCGGTATCACAGATACGCAGTATTTT
CDR3 protein: CASSGLAGGITDTQYF
D gene: TRBD2
V gene: TRBV9
clone size: .
J gene: TRBJ2-3

CDR3 DNA: TGTGCCTGGAGTGCCGGGACAGGGGGCTACGAGCAGTACTTC
CDR3 protein: CAWSAGTGGYEQYF
D gene: TRBD1
V gene: TRBV30
clone size: .
J gene: TRBJ2-7

CDR3 DNA: TGTGCCAGCAGTTCCCCGGGACAGGGTTGGTATGGCTACACCTTC
CDR3 protein: CASSSPGQGWYGYTF
D gene: TRBD1
V gene: TRBV6-5
clone size: .
J gene: TRBJ1-2

CDR3 DNA: TGTGCCAGCAGCCGCCATCCAGGGGGCGCTTCTGCAGATACGCAGTATTTT
CDR3 protein: CASSRHPGGASADTQYF
D gene: TRBD1
V gene: TRBV3-1/TRBV3-2
clone size: .
J gene: TRBJ2-3

CDR3 DNA: TGTGCCAGCAGCCGACAGAAAGAGACCCAGTACTTC
CDR3 protein: CASSRQKETQYF
D gene: .
V gene: TRBV5-4
clone size: .
J gene: TRBJ2-5

CDR3 DNA: TGTGCCACCGGTGATCCAAGGGGGATCCAAGAGACCCAGTACTTC
CDR3 protein: CATGDPRGIQETQYF
D gene: .
V gene: TRBV24-1
clone size: few
J gene: TRBJ2-5

CDR3 DNA: TGTGCCAGCAGCTTGGCAGATTCGAACTATGGCTACACCTTC
CDR3 protein: CASSLADSNYGYTF
D gene: .
V gene: TRBV11-1
clone size: .
J gene: TRBJ1-2

CDR3 DNA: TGTGCCAGCAGTTTACAACGGACAGGGGGCTACCATGGCTACACCTTC
CDR3 protein: CASSLQRTGGYHGYTF
D gene: TRBD1
V gene: TRBV27
clone size: .
J gene: TRBJ1-2

CDR3 DNA: TGCGCCAGCAGCCAAGACCCCCTTTCGCATTCGCGGTTCTTC
CDR3 protein: CASSQDPLSHSRFF
D gene: .
V gene: TRBV4-3
clone size: .
J gene: TRBJ2-1

CDR3 DNA: TGTGCCGGGGACCGGGGGGCCTACGAGCAGTACTTC
CDR3 protein: CAGDRGAYEQYF
D gene: TRBD2
V gene: TRBV9
clone size: once
J gene: TRBJ2-7

CDR3 DNA: TGTGCCAGCAGTTCGGGACTAGCGGGGGGGCATGAGCAGTTCTTC
CDR3 protein: CASSSGLAGGHEQFF
D gene: TRBD2
V gene: TRBV6-2/TRBV6-3
clone size: .
J gene: TRBJ2-1

CDR3 DNA: TGTGCCTGGAGTGATAGCGGGGAGCTGTTTTTT
CDR3 protein: CAWSDSGELFF
D gene: .
V gene: TRBV30
clone size: .
J gene: TRBJ2-2

CDR3 DNA: TGTGCCAGCGGTGGGCGGGAGGCCTCCTACGAGCAGTACTTC
CDR3 protein: CASGGREASYEQYF
D gene: TRBD2
V gene: TRBV7-9
clone size: .
J gene: TRBJ2-7

CDR3 DNA: TGCGCCAGCAGCTTGGGCGGCGGAGAAAACATTCAGTACTTC
CDR3 protein: CASSLGGGENIQYF
D gene: .
V gene: TRBV5-1
clone size: .
J gene: TRBJ2-4

CDR3 DNA: TGTGCCAGCAGCTTAGTGGGAGGGTCGCAGTATTTT
CDR3 protein: CASSLVGGSQYF
D gene: TRBD2
V gene: TRBV7-9
clone size: .
J gene: TRBJ2-3

CDR3 DNA: TGCGCCAGCAGCCCGGGTACAGGGCCGGGTGGCTACACCTTC
CDR3 protein: CASSPGTGPGGYTF
D gene: .
V gene: TRBV5-1
clone size: few
J gene: TRBJ1-2

CDR3 DNA: TGTGCCAGCAGTTTCTGGCGGCGGAACGACGGCGCAGATACGCAGTATTTT
CDR3 protein: CASSFWRRNDGADTQYF
D gene: .
V gene: TRBV27
clone size: .
J gene: TRBJ2-3

CDR3 DNA: TGCGCCAGCAGCCAAGTTAGCGGGAGTTACGAGCAGTACTTC
CDR3 protein: CASSQVSGSYEQYF
D gene: TRBD2
V gene: TRBV4-3
clone size: .
J gene: TRBJ2-7

CDR3 DNA: TGTGCCAGTAGTTTCCCAGGGGGTTTTAATGAAAAACTGTTTTTT
CDR3 protein: CASSFPGGFNEKLFF
D gene: TRBD1
V gene: TRBV19
clone size: .
J gene: TRBJ1-4

CDR3 DNA: TGTGCCAGTAGTATCGGACAGGACACCTACGAGCAGTACTTC
CDR3 protein: CASSIGQDTYEQYF
D gene: TRBD1
V gene: TRBV19
clone size: .
J gene: TRBJ2-7

CDR3 DNA: TGTGCCATCAGCCGCGACAGGTCAGGTTACAATGAGCAGTTCTTC
CDR3 protein: CAISRDRSGYNEQFF
D gene: .
V gene: TRBV10-3
clone size: .
J gene: TRBJ2-1

CDR3 DNA: TGTGCCAGCTCACCTTTTAAGGTCGCGGGGGAGCAGTTCTTC
CDR3 protein: CASSPFKVAGEQFF
D gene: .
V gene: TRBV18
clone size: .
J gene: TRBJ2-1

CDR3 DNA: TGTGCCAGCAGCTTGGAGGCGGGGGGTGAGCAGTTCTTC
CDR3 protein: CASSLEAGGEQFF
D gene: TRBD2
V gene: TRBV7-9
clone size: .
J gene: TRBJ2-1

CDR3 DNA: TGCGCCAGCAGCCAACCGACAGGCCACACCGGGGAGCTGTTTTTT
CDR3 protein: CASSQPTGHTGELFF
D gene: .
V gene: TRBV5-1
clone size: .
J gene: TRBJ2-2

CDR3 DNA: TGTGCCAGTGGGCGGGCACCGGGACAGGGAGATGAAAAACTGTTTTTT
CDR3 protein: CASGRAPGQGDEKLFF
D gene: TRBD1
V gene: TRBV19
clone size: .
J gene: TRBJ1-4

CDR3 DNA: TGTGCCAGCAGATCGGGACTAGCGGGAGGAGGGAATGAGCAGTTCTTC
CDR3 protein: CASRSGLAGGGNEQFF
D gene: TRBD2
V gene: TRBV28
clone size: .
J gene: TRBJ2-1

CDR3 DNA: TGTGCCAGCAGCGTAGAAACAGGGGGTGGGGATACGCAGTATTTT
CDR3 protein: CASSVETGGGDTQYF
D gene: TRBD1
V gene: TRBV9
clone size: .
J gene: TRBJ2-3

CDR3 DNA: TGTGCCAGCAGCTTAGCTCCGGGACTAGCGGAATACGCGAACACCGGGGAGCTGTTTTTT
CDR3 protein: CASSLAPGLAEYANTGELFF
D gene: TRBD2
V gene: TRBV7-2
clone size: few
J gene: TRBJ2-2

CDR3 DNA: TGTGCCAGCAGCGGGACTAGCGGGAGGCCCGGGGAGCTGTTTTTT
CDR3 protein: CASSGTSGRPGELFF
D gene: TRBD2
V gene: TRBV5-8
clone size: .
J gene: TRBJ2-2

CDR3 DNA: TGTGCCATCAGTGGCCCTAATCTGGGGCCCGGGGAGCTGTTTTTT
CDR3 protein: CAISGPNLGPGELFF
D gene: .
V gene: TRBV10-3
clone size: once
J gene: TRBJ2-2

CDR3 DNA: TGTGCCAGCAGCTTAGCTAACCTGGGACTAGCGCCCATACAAAACACCGGGGAGCTGTTTTTT
CDR3 protein: CASSLANLGLAPIQNTGELFF
D gene: TRBD2
V gene: TRBV7-6
clone size: .
J gene: TRBJ2-2

CDR3 DNA: TGTGCCAGCAGCGTTGAGTCGGTGTCCTACGAGCAGTACTTC
CDR3 protein: CASSVESVSYEQYF
D gene: .
V gene: TRBV9
clone size: .
J gene: TRBJ2-7

CDR3 DNA: TGTGCCATCAGGGGGACAGAGAATTCACCCCTCCACTTT
CDR3 protein: CAIRGTENSPLHF
D gene: TRBD1
V gene: TRBV10-3
clone size: .
J gene: TRBJ1-6

CDR3 DNA: TGCGCCAGCAGCTATAACCAGGGTGGTCAGCCCCAGCATTTT
CDR3 protein: CASSYNQGGQPQHF
D gene: .
V gene: TRBV5-1
clone size: .
J gene: TRBJ1-5

CDR3 DNA: TGTGCCAGCAGCTTAGGAGACAGTAGCAATCAGCCCCAGCATTTT
CDR3 protein: CASSLGDSSNQPQHF
D gene: .
V gene: TRBV7-9
clone size: .
J gene: TRBJ1-5

CDR3 DNA: TGTGCCAGCAGCCAACCAAGGGTGGGGAGGGGCTCTATCGGCGGCTACACCTTC
CDR3 protein: CASSQPRVGRGSIGGYTF
D gene: .
V gene: TRBV3-1/TRBV3-2
clone size: .
J gene: TRBJ1-2

CDR3 DNA: TGTGCCAGTACTTCCGGGACAGGGTACGCTGGGGCCAACGTCCTGACTTTC
CDR3 protein: CASTSGTGYAGANVLTF
D gene: TRBD1
V gene: TRBV19
clone size: .
J gene: TRBJ2-6

CDR3 DNA: TGTGCCAGCAGTTTTACGGGGGTATCTGGCTACACCTTC
CDR3 protein: CASSFTGVSGYTF
D gene: .
V gene: TRBV28
clone size: .
J gene: TRBJ1-2